This T cell receptor beta chain derives from a study of beta chain features in type 1 diabetes. Study information: The number of sorted cells examined across all samples was under 140,000,000. Overall study findings and caveats: VDJ junctions in type 1 diabetes patients carried more deletions and fewer insertions.

This clone appeared a few times. Its antigen is as yet unknown. Expressed TCRB transcripts were sequenced after all isolated RNA was converted to cDNA. Data came from immunoSEQ multiplex PCR; TCRdb stores just in-frame clones and leaves some out. The sample has some 500,000 clones; approximately 10% are singletons. The CDR3 sequence is 14 residues long. Germline V CDR1 and CDR2: LNHDA, SQIVND (reference sequence). V was cut by 5 bases and J by 2 bases, with 12 bases left in between. Each of the sorted populations had a purity greater than 95%. The rearrangement joins TRBV19 to TRBJ2-5; possible D gene TRBD2, 6 bases. The sequence derives from a woman aged 18-29 years in good health. Sequenced sample: naive CD4+ T cells from blood. CDR3 sequence (DNA): TGTGCCAGTAGTCGGGAGCGGGTACAAGAGACCCAGTACTTC. Its protein is CASSRERVQETQYF.